One and the same sample provided the 17 T cell receptor beta chains below, sequenced in a study of blood T cells in healthy people across ages (dated by TCRdb to between 2015 and 2016). The library was obtained by 5' RACE. Sequencing was carried out with an Illumina HiSeq 2500. The second PCR ran for roughly 7 to 11 cycles and used a J-beta primer mix along with a sample-barcoded 5' primer. TCRdb reworked the public reads: Q25 trimming with fastp, MiXCR clone assembly, productive beta chains retained. CDR3 protein duplicates are merged, each entry listing the most common genes and DNA. The sample includes 1.5 million to 2 million distinct CDR3 sequences, with over 25% observed a single time. Clones ranked in the top ten supply 7.7% of the sample. The sequenced material came from blood. These receptors were collected from a woman aged 25-40 years in good health.

Only a few counts were recorded for this clonotype. V usage is TRBV5-5 and J usage is TRBJ2-5; D might be TRBD1 (6 bases). CDR3 length: 14 amino acids. Trimming cost V 4 bases and J 5 bases, with 15 bases left between them. The germline gives CDR1 SGHKS, CDR2 YYEKEE (reference sequence). Here the CDR3 reads CASSATGNWETQYF. The CDR3, as DNA: TGTGCCAGCAGCGCCACAGGGAATTGGGAGACCCAGTACTTC. Variable domain in full (rest from reference TRBV5-5 and TRBJ2-5): DAGVTQSPTHLIKTRGQQVTLRCSPISGHKSVSWYQQVLGQGPQFIFQYYEKEERGRGNFPDRFSARQFPNYSSELNVNALLLGDSALYLCASSATGNWETQYFGPGTRLLVL.

The chain carries TRBV9 and TRBJ1-1; no firm D call. V was pared by 0 bases and J by 7 bases, with 10 bases between. From germline, CDR1 is SGDLS and CDR2 YYNGEE. The CDR3 sequence is 13 residues long. CDR3 sequence reads: CASSVDGRSEAFF. The CDR3 DNA sequence: TGTGCCAGCAGCGTAGACGGGAGAAGTGAAGCTTTCTTT.

About this clonotype: Relative to the germline gene, one junction end is altered; a read error may explain this. This chain's CDR3 is CASSLERGGSTNTQYF. The CDR3 nucleotides read TGTGCCAGCAGCTTAGAGCGGGGGGGCTCCACAAATACGCAGTATTTT. The chain has TRBV11-1 and TRBJ2-3, with 10 bases lining up with TRBD2. Germline V gene data show CDR1 as SGHAT and CDR2 as FQDESV (reference sequence). The CDR3 length is 16 residues.

The rearrangement links TRBV7-2 to TRBJ2-7; TRBD1 might be the D (6 bases). The CDR3 is 13 amino acids. V lost 4 bases and J lost 5, with 12 bases in between. CDR1 and CDR2 (germline): SGHTA, FQGNSA. CDR3 in amino acids: CASSYRTANEQYF. The CDR3 DNA reads as TGTGCCAGCAGCTACCGGACAGCTAACGAGCAGTACTTC.

The V gene is TRBV7-2, the J gene TRBJ1-4; possibly TRBD1 for D (6 bases). The germline CDR1 and CDR2 sequences are SGHTA and FQGNSA. Trimming left V 0 bases short and J 7 bases short, with 12 bases between. The CDR3 is 15 amino acids. For the CDR3, the DNA is TGTGCCAGCAGCTTAGCAAGGGGGGTGCGTGAAAAACTGTTTTTT. Its protein is CASSLARGVREKLFF.

This clonotype has more than one count but fewer than ten. V is TRBV19 and J is TRBJ1-2; D remains ambiguous. This CDR3 contains 15 residues. CDR1 and CDR2 (germline): LNHDA, SQIVND (reference sequence). The ends were cut back, 0 bases at V and 5 bases at J, with 13 bases in the middle. This chain's CDR3 is CASSIDLVPRYGYTF. CDR3 in DNA: TGTGCCAGTAGTATAGATTTAGTCCCCAGATATGGCTACACCTTC.

This clonotype occurred many times. The chain has TRBV29-1 and TRBJ2-7; 8 nucleotides line up with TRBD1. This CDR3 spans 12 amino acids. The germline V gene encodes CDR1 SQVTM and CDR2 ANQGSEA. The V gene end was trimmed by 7 bases and the J gene end by 5 bases; junction bases not matched to a gene: 7. This CDR3 is CSARTGYHEQYF. CDR3 coding DNA: TGCAGCGCGAGGACAGGGTATCACGAGCAGTACTTC.

This clonotype showed up just a few times. The chain couples TRBV5-1 to TRBJ2-3; TRBD2 matches 8 bases. The CDR3 is made up of 16 amino acids. CDR1 SGHRS and CDR2 YFSETQ come from the germline V gene. The trim removed 2 bases at V and 1 base at J, leaving 6 bases unmatched. CDR3 protein: CASSFGLAGCTDTQYF. The CDR3 DNA reads TGCGCCAGCAGCTTCGGCCTAGCGGGTTGCACAGATACGCAGTATTTT.

Only a few counts were recorded for this clonotype. The genes are TRBV29-1 and TRBJ1-1; a possible D gene is TRBD1 (6 bases). Trimming cost V 7 bases and J 4 bases, with 16 bases left between them. In germline, CDR1 is SQVTM, CDR2 ANQGSEA. This CDR3 region has 13 residues. The CDR3 is CSGARGTGTEAFF. CDR3 bases: TGCAGCGGTGCCAGGGGAACCGGCACTGAAGCTTTCTTT.

This clonotype was seen a handful of times. The chain uses TRBV3-1 and TRBJ2-1; tentative D call: TRBD2 (6 bases). CDR1 LGHDT and CDR2 YNNKEL come from the germline V gene (reference sequence). The length of the CDR3 is 11 residues. The V and J ends lost 0 bases and 15 bases respectively, with 9 bases between them. In nucleotides, the CDR3 is TGTGCCAGCAGCCAAGAGACTAGTGTGTTCTTC. Translation gives CASSQETSVFF.

A note on this clonotype: The junction differs from germline at one of its ends, possibly a read error. The genes are TRBV6-5 and TRBJ2-7; D possibly uses TRBD1 or TRBD2 (6 bases each). The CDR3 is 12 residues long. Germline V CDR1 and CDR2: MNHEY, SVGAGI. This chain's CDR3 is CANSYWRGEQYF. Here the CDR3 DNA reads TGTGCCAACAGTTACTGGAGGGGGGAGCAGTACTTC.

This sequence joins TRBV20-1 and TRBJ2-2; the match to TRBD1 covers 10 bases. The ends lost 3 bases at V and 4 bases at J; junction bases unmatched: 8. This CDR3 contains 16 residues. The germline CDR1 and CDR2 sequences are DFQATT and SNEGSKA (reference sequence). The CDR3 spells CSARGDRGVPTGELFF. CDR3 nucleotide sequence: TGCAGTGCTAGGGGGGACAGGGGAGTCCCCACCGGGGAGCTGTTTTTT.

The sample holds many counts of this clonotype. The chain uses TRBV28 and TRBJ2-4; 9 bases are shared with TRBD1. The ends lost 5 bases at V and 8 bases at J; junction bases unmatched: 10. The CDR3 is made up of 15 amino acids. The germline CDR1 and CDR2 sequences are MDHEN and SYDVKM. In DNA form, the CDR3 reads TGTGCCAGCAGTCTCGCTCGACAGGGGGGGGACATTCAGTACTTC. This sequence encodes CASSLARQGGDIQYF. Full variable domain (outside the CDR3, taken from reference TRBV28 and TRBJ2-4): DVKVTQSSRYLVKRTGEKVFLECVQDMDHENMFWYRQDPGLGLRLIYFSYDVKMKEKGDIPEGYSVSREKKERFSLILESASTNQTSMYLCASSLARQGGDIQYFGAGTRLSVL.

This clonotype came up a few times. The chain couples TRBV7-2 to TRBJ2-5, with no clear D. The CDR3 totals 15 residues. The V and J ends lost 0 bases and 2 bases respectively, with 10 bases between them. From germline, CDR1 is SGHTA and CDR2 FQGNSA. In nucleotides, the CDR3 is TGTGCCAGCAGCTTAGCCGGGTGGCAGCAAGAGACCCAGTACTTC. It is translated as CASSLAGWQQETQYF.

V and J are TRBV12-3 or TRBV12-4 and TRBJ2-7, with TRBD2 matching over 8 bases. The CDR3 loop spans 15 amino acids. Unmatched junction bases numbered 13, after V lost 7 bases and J lost 5 bases. CDR3 loop: CASTIGRGRGDEQYF. The CDR3 DNA sequence: TGTGCCAGCACCATCGGGAGGGGAAGAGGGGACGAGCAGTACTTC.

There are a few counts of this clonotype. The V call is TRBV20-1, the J call TRBJ2-2; D unclear. The CDR3 is made up of 14 amino acids. CDR1 and CDR2 (germline): DFQATT, SNEGSKA (reference sequence). With 6 bases removed from V and 4 bases from J, the gap between germline ends came to 15 bases. CDR3 DNA: TGCAGTGCCACCGCCCCCTTGGGCACCGGGGAGCTGTTTTTT. This sequence encodes CSATAPLGTGELFF.

Ten or more counts support this clonotype. CDR3 amino acids: CASSRGYGGYEQYF. CDR3 coding DNA: TGTGCCAGCAGCCGGGGCTACGGGGGCTACGAGCAGTACTTC. The chain is built from TRBV9 and TRBJ2-7; D might be TRBD2 (6 bases). This CDR3 contains 14 residues. Trimming stripped 4 bases from V and 3 bases from J, with 14 bases between. Germline CDR1 reads SGDLS; CDR2 reads YYNGEE.